These 25 T cell receptor beta chains were all obtained from the same sample, sequenced in a study of shared clonotypes between healthy human individuals. The table came from immunoSEQ multiplex PCR; TCRdb's copy has only in-frame clones and leaves some out. The sample includes 1.4 million or so clones, approximately 98.5% seen only once; the top ten take approximately 0.4%. Input material: naive CD4+ T cells sorted from blood. Stated subset: CD45RA+ positively selected. The receptors were gathered from a man aged 25-45 years in good health.

The chain employs TRBV5-6 and TRBJ1-2, with D unclear. V dropped 2 bases and J dropped 6 bases, with 14 bases sitting between them. Germline values: CDR1 SGHDT, CDR2 YYEEEE. The CDR3 totals 14 residues. The CDR3 spells CASSLYNLGDGYTF. The DNA of the CDR3 is TGTGCCAGCAGCTTATACAATCTTGGGGATGGCTACACCTTC.

V is TRBV5-1 and J is TRBJ2-7; 7 nucleotides agree with TRBD2. CDR3 length: 16 amino acids. V was clipped by 0 bases and J by 5 bases; unmatched bases: 11. Germline V CDR1 and CDR2: SGHRS, YFSETQ. The CDR3 sequence is CASSLAFGRFVDEQYF. In DNA, the CDR3 is TGCGCCAGCAGCTTGGCTTTCGGGAGGTTCGTCGACGAGCAGTACTTC.

The V gene is TRBV7-8, the J gene TRBJ1-2, with D uncertain. Trimming left V 4 bases short and J 5 bases short, with 5 bases between. From germline, CDR1 is SGHVS and CDR2 FQNEAQ. The CDR3 is made up of 11 amino acids. CDR3 amino acids: CASSSGYGYTF. DNA of the CDR3: TGTGCCAGCAGCTCCGGATATGGCTACACCTTC.

On this clone: Distinct nucleotide sequences in the sample also encode this CDR3. J is TRBJ2-3 and V is TRBV5-1; D remains unclear. Germline V gene sequence: CDR1 SGHRS, CDR2 YFSETQ. Trimming removed 0 bases at V and 1 base at J, with 6 bases between. The CDR3 length is 14 residues. This CDR3 is CASSLGAGTDTQYF. In nucleotides, the CDR3 is TGCGCCAGCAGCTTGGGAGCAGGCACAGATACGCAGTATTTT.

This clone was observed once. The chain couples TRBV9 to TRBJ1-1; D remains ambiguous. The germline CDR1 and CDR2 sequences are SGDLS and YYNGEE. Deletions cut 4 bases from V and 7 bases from J, with 17 bases between. The CDR3 runs 14 residues. The CDR3 region is CASSSSGPRSEAFF. The CDR3 DNA reads TGTGCCAGCAGCTCAAGTGGGCCAAGGAGTGAAGCTTTCTTT. Using reference TRBV9 and TRBJ1-1 for the parts outside the CDR3, the full variable domain is DSGVTQTPKHLITATGQRVTLRCSPRSGDLSVYWYQQSLDQGLQFLIQYYNGEERAKGNILERFSAQQFPDLHSELNLSSLELGDSALYFCASSSSGPRSEAFFGQGTRLTVV.

The chain is built from TRBV28 and TRBJ1-1; D is possibly TRBD1 (5 bases). Germline V gene data show CDR1 as MDHEN and CDR2 as SYDVKM. Trimming shortened V by 3 bases and J by 0 bases, and 11 bases separated the two germline ends. CDR3 length equals 15 residues. The CDR3: CASSLSQGMNTEAFF. CDR3 DNA sequence: TGTGCCAGCAGTTTGAGCCAGGGAATGAACACTGAAGCTTTCTTT.

CDR3 sequence: CASSYLGSRVHEQYF. The CDR3 nucleotides read TGTGCCAGCAGTTACCTGGGCAGTCGGGTCCACGAGCAGTACTTC. The chain uses TRBV6-5 and TRBJ2-7; D call uncertain. The V and J ends lost 2 bases and 5 bases respectively, with 16 bases between them. Germline V gene sequence: CDR1 MNHEY, CDR2 SVGAGI. The CDR3 is 15 residues long.

The J gene is TRBJ2-5, the V gene TRBV5-4, with a possible D match to TRBD2 (6 bases). The CDR3 is 13 residues long. Germline V lookup: CDR1 SGHNT, CDR2 YYREEE (reference sequence). V was shortened by 4 bases and J by 4 bases, with 11 bases between the two germline ends. CDR3 DNA sequence: TGTGCCAGCAGCATAGCGGAAGGAGAGACCCAGTACTTC. Translating gives CASSIAEGETQYF.

The chain has TRBV4-3 and TRBJ2-3; no definite D call. The CDR3 loop spans 14 amino acids. Between the trimmed V and J ends, which lost 0 bases and 5 bases, there was a span of 9 bases. CDR1 LGHNA and CDR2 YSLEER come from the germline V gene. The CDR3, as DNA: TGCGCCAGCAGCCAAGATAGAACGGGAGATACGCAGTATTTT. It encodes CASSQDRTGDTQYF.

V and J are TRBV11-2 and TRBJ2-5; D is unresolved. The germline V gene encodes CDR1 SGHAT and CDR2 FQNNGV. The CDR3 spans 14 residues. Trimming left V 6 bases short and J 7 bases short, with 18 bases between. This CDR3 is CASRSPPRDWTQYF. The CDR3 bases are TGTGCCAGCAGGTCTCCCCCAAGGGATTGGACCCAGTACTTC.

The rearrangement joins TRBV6-6 to TRBJ2-5, with TRBD2 matching over 12 bases. V gave up 7 bases and J gave up 5 bases; unmatched junction bases: 5. Looked up from germline, CDR1 is MNHNY and CDR2 is SVGAGI (reference sequence). The CDR3 totals 14 residues. As DNA, the CDR3 is TGTGCCAGCACTGGGACTAGCGGGTTTGAGACCCAGTACTTC. Encoded protein: CASTGTSGFETQYF.

With regard to this clone: Other DNA sequences in this specimen translate into the identical CDR3. The chain employs TRBV18 and TRBJ2-7; TRBD1 agrees at 7 bases. The CDR3 loop spans 14 amino acids. Germline-derived CDR1 and CDR2 are KGHSH and LQKENI. Germline trimming cut 2 bases from V and 0 bases from J; bases unmatched to any gene: 1. CDR3 DNA sequence: TGTGCCAGCTCACCAGGGACAGCCTCCTACGAGCAGTACTTC. Protein product: CASSPGTASYEQYF.

The genes are TRBV29-1 and TRBJ2-3; TRBD2 matches at 7 bases. Trimming at V came to 0 bases and at J to 1 base, leaving 7 bases not matched to a gene. The CDR3 extends over 16 amino acids. The germline V gene encodes CDR1 SQVTM and CDR2 ANQGSEA. The CDR3 DNA reads as TGCAGCGTTGAAGACCCTAGCGGAGCGGGCACAGATACGCAGTATTTT. Translation: CSVEDPSGAGTDTQYF.

This chain uses TRBV4-1 with TRBJ1-1; 11 positions agree with TRBD1. The V segment lost 0 bases and the J segment 13 bases; nucleotides outside the gene matches: 4. Germline CDR1 MGHRA, CDR2 YSYEKL. The CDR3 totals 13 residues. CDR3 bases: TGCGCCAGCAGCCAAGATAGGACAGGGGGCGTTTTCTTT. It encodes CASSQDRTGGVFF.

The chain combines TRBV7-9 with TRBJ2-7; D may be TRBD2 (5 bases). V was shortened by 1 base and J by 6 bases, with 10 bases between the two germline ends. The CDR3 is 13 amino acids. The V gene's germline CDR1 is SEHNR and CDR2 FQNEAQ (reference sequence). This CDR3 is CASSLEPGSEQYF. The DNA for the CDR3 is TGTGCCAGCAGCTTAGAGCCGGGGTCCGAGCAGTACTTC.

Comments on this clone: Mismatch with germline at one junction end may stem from a read error. The chain has TRBV7-2 and TRBJ2-5, with 12 bases lining up with TRBD2. The CDR3 spans 16 residues. Germline-derived CDR1 and CDR2 are SGHTA and FQGNSA. CDR3: CASSLELASGRALPNF. The CDR3 DNA is TGTGCCAGCAGCTTAGAGTTGGCTAGCGGGAGGGCCTTGCCGAACTTC. Filled out from reference TRBV7-2 and TRBJ2-5, the complete variable domain reads GAGVSQSPSNKVTEKGKDVELRCDPISGHTALYWYRQSLGQGLEFLIYFQGNSAPDKSGLPSDRFSAERTGGSVSTLTIQRTQQEDSAVYLCASSLELASGRALPNFGPGTRLLVL.

The chain combines TRBV9 with TRBJ2-3; no firm D call. The V and J ends lost 0 bases and 0 bases respectively, with 8 bases between them. Germline V lookup: CDR1 SGDLS, CDR2 YYNGEE. The CDR3 contains 15 residues. The CDR3 loop is CASSVDSLSTDTQYF. Here the CDR3 DNA reads TGTGCCAGCAGCGTAGATTCATTGAGCACAGATACGCAGTATTTT.

This clone was counted a single time. This chain uses TRBV5-5 with TRBJ1-2; D possibly corresponds to TRBD1 (6 bases). Germline CDR1 reads SGHKS; CDR2 reads YYEKEE (reference sequence). The V end was cut by 4 bases, the J end by 8 bases, with 15 bases between. This CDR3 is built from 13 residues. The CDR3 nucleotides read TGTGCCAGCAGCAGGTACAGGGAACGCGGCTACACCTTC. Its protein is CASSRYRERGYTF.

The chain recombines TRBV5-5 with TRBJ2-7; 9 positions match TRBD1. CDR3 size: 15 residues. V was clipped by 3 bases and J by 5 bases; unmatched bases: 9. Germline V gene data show CDR1 as SGHKS and CDR2 as YYEKEE (reference sequence). Written as DNA, the CDR3 is TGTGCCAGCAGCTCGCTCCGGGACAGGGTGAACGAGCAGTACTTC. Amino acids: CASSSLRDRVNEQYF.

The genes are TRBV14 and TRBJ2-3, with TRBD2 matching over 7 bases. Germline values: CDR1 SGHDN, CDR2 FVKESK. The length of the CDR3 is 15 residues. The V gene end was trimmed by 6 bases and the J gene end by 1 base; junction bases not matched to a gene: 7. CDR3 sequence reads: CASSREAGRTDTQYF. The DNA of the CDR3 is TGTGCCAGCAGTCGCGAAGCGGGACGCACAGATACGCAGTATTTT.

V and J are TRBV5-1 and TRBJ2-6, with unresolved D. The V gene's germline CDR1 is SGHRS and CDR2 YFSETQ. The CDR3 has 16 amino acids. The V end was cut by 4 bases, the J end by 0 bases, with 11 bases between. The CDR3 here is CASSTPDGSGANVLTF. The CDR3 DNA sequence: TGCGCCAGCAGCACACCAGACGGCTCTGGGGCCAACGTCCTGACTTTC.

In its sample, this clone was seen once. The CDR3 DNA sequence: TGTGCCAGCAGCGTAGAGGCGGGCAGCTACGAGCAGTACTTC. This codes for CASSVEAGSYEQYF. The chain joins TRBV9 to TRBJ2-7, with a weak D call TRBD2 (5 bases). Looked up from germline, CDR1 is SGDLS and CDR2 is YYNGEE. This CDR3 has 14 amino acids. V was cut by 0 bases and J by 3 bases, with 10 bases left in between.

V gene TRBV18 combines with J gene TRBJ2-7; D not certain. Germline lookup yields CDR1 KGHSH and CDR2 LQKENI. V was clipped by 6 bases and J by 4 bases, with 10 bases between them. The CDR3 spans 12 residues. The CDR3 sequence is CASSNDNYEQYF. CDR3 coding DNA: TGTGCCAGCTCCAACGACAATTACGAGCAGTACTTC.

The V gene is TRBV5-1, the J gene TRBJ2-7; 8 bases map to TRBD1. With 0 bases clipped from V and 7 bases from J, the junction kept 6 bases outside the gene matches. This CDR3 spans 14 amino acids. Germline-derived CDR1 and CDR2 are SGHRS and YFSETQ. Written as DNA, the CDR3 is TGCGCCAGCAGCTTGGCAGGGGGCGCGGGGGAGCAGTACTTC. Amino acid sequence: CASSLAGGAGEQYF. Full variable domain (remainder filled in from reference TRBV5-1 and TRBJ2-7): KAGVTQTPRYLIKTRGQQVTLSCSPISGHRSVSWYQQTPGQGLQFLFEYFSETQRNKGNFPGRFSGRQFSNSRSEMNVSTLELGDSALYLCASSLAGGAGEQYFGPGTRLTVT.

The rearrangement uses TRBV18 and TRBJ1-2; D not resolved. This CDR3 region has 15 residues. Germline V gene lookup returns CDR1 KGHSH and CDR2 LQKENI. Trimming removed 2 bases from V and 0 bases from J, with 10 bases in between. The CDR3 DNA is TGTGCCAGCTCACCAACGTCGCAAGCTAACTATGGCTACACCTTC. Translating gives CASSPTSQANYGYTF.